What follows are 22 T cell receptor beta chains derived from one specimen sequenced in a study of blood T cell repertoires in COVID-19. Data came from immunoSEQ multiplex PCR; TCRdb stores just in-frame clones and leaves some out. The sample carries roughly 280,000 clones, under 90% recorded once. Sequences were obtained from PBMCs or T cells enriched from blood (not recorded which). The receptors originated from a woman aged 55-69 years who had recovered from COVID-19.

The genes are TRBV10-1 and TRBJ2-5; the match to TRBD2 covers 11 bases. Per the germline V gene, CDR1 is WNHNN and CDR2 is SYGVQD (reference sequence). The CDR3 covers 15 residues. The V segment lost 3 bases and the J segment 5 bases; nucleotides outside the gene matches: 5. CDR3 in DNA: TGCGCCAGCAGTGAAGTAGCGGGAGGGAGGGAGACCCAGTACTTC. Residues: CASSEVAGGRETQYF.

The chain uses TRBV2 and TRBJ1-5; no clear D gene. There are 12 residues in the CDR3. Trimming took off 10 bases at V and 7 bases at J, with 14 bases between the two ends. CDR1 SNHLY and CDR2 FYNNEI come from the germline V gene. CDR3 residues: CATSGGSQPQHF. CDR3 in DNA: TGTGCCACCTCGGGAGGGTCACAGCCCCAGCATTTT.

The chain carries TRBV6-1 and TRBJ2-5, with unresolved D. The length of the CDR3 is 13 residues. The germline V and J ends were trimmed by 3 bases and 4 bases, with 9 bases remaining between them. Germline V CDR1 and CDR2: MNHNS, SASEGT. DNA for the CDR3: TGTGCCAGCAGTGATGGTAGAGGAGAGACCCAGTACTTC. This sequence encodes CASSDGRGETQYF.

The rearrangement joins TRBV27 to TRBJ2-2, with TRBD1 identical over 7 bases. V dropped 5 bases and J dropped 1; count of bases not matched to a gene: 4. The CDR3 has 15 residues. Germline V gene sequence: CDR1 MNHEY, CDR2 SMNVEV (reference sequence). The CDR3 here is CASSADRRNTGELFF. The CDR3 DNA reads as TGTGCCAGCAGTGCGGACAGGAGGAACACCGGGGAGCTGTTTTTT.

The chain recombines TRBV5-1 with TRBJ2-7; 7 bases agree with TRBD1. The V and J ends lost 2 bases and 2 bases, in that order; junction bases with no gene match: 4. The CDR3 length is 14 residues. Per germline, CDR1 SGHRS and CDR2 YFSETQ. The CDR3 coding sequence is TGCGCCAGCAGCTTTTCCCAGGGGGCCTACGAGCAGTACTTC. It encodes CASSFSQGAYEQYF.

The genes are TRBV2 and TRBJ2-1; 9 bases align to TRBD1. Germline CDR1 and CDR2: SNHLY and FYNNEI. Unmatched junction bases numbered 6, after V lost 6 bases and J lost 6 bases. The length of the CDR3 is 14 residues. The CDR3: CASRAGTGTNEQFF. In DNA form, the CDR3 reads TGTGCCAGCAGGGCGGGGACAGGGACCAATGAGCAGTTCTTC.

The CDR3 DNA follows: TGTGCCAGCAGTTTGTCTGGACTAAAAGCCTACGAGCAGTACTTC. It yields the protein CASSLSGLKAYEQYF. V gene TRBV28 combines with J gene TRBJ2-7, with a weak D call TRBD2 (6 bases). CDR1 and CDR2 (germline): MDHEN, SYDVKM. Trimming took 3 bases from V and 2 from J, leaving 14 bases between them. The CDR3 runs 15 residues.

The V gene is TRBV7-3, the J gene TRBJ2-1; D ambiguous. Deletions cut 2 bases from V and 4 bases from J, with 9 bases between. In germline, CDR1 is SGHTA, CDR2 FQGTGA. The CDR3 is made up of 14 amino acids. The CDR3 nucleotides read TGTGCCAGCAGCTTACTGGCAGGTTACAATGAGCAGTTCTTC. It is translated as CASSLLAGYNEQFF.

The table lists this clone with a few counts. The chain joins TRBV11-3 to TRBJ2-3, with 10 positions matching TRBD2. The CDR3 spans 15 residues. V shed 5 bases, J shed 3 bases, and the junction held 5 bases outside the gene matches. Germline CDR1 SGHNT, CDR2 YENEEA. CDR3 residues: CASSPAGGLTDTQYF. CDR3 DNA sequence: TGTGCCAGCAGCCCAGCGGGGGGGCTTACAGATACGCAGTATTTT.

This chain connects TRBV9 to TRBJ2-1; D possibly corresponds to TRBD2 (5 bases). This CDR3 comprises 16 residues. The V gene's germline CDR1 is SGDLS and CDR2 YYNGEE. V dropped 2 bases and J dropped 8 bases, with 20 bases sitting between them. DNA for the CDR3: TGTGCCAGCAGCGTCGCCTCTGCGGGCACATCGTATGAGCAGTTCTTC. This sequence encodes CASSVASAGTSYEQFF.

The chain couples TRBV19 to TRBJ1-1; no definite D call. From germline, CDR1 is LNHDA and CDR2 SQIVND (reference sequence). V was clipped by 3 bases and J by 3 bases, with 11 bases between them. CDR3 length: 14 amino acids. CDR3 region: CASSINPRDTEAFF. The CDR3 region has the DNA TGTGCCAGTAGTATTAATCCTCGAGACACTGAAGCTTTCTTT. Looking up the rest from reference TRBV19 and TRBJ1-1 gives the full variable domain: DGGITQSPKYLFRKEGQNVTLSCEQNLNHDAMYWYRQDPGQGLRLIYYSQIVNDFQKGDIAEGYSVSREKKESFPLTVTSAQKNPTAFYLCASSINPRDTEAFFGQGTRLTVV.

This chain's CDR3 is CASSPWDRGTEAFF. The CDR3 DNA is TGTGCCAGCTCGCCCTGGGACAGGGGGACTGAAGCTTTCTTT. The genes are TRBV18 and TRBJ1-1, with 11 bases identical to TRBD1. This CDR3 is built from 14 residues. Germline CDR1 reads KGHSH; CDR2 reads LQKENI. Trimming cost V 6 bases and J 5 bases; bases outside gene matches: 5.

The DNA for the CDR3 is TGCAGTGCTAGTCCACCCCCCAGCTCCTACGAGCAGTACTTC. Its protein product is CSASPPPSSYEQYF. This sequence joins TRBV20-1 and TRBJ2-7; no definite D call. The CDR3 runs to 14 residues. Germline V gene sequence: CDR1 DFQATT, CDR2 SNEGSKA (reference sequence). The V end lost 3 bases, the J end lost 0 bases, and 12 bases lay between the germline ends.

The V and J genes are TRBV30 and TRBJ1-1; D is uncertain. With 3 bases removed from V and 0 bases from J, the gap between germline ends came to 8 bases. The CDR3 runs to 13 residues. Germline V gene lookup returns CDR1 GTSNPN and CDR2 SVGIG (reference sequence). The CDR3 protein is CAWRLLMNTEAFF. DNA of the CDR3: TGTGCCTGGAGACTCCTAATGAACACTGAAGCTTTCTTT.

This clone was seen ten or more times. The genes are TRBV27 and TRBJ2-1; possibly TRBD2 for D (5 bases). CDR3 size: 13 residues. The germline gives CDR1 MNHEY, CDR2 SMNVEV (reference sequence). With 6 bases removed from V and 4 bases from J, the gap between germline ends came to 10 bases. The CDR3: CASREEVYNEQFF. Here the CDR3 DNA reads TGTGCCAGCAGGGAGGAAGTTTACAATGAGCAGTTCTTC.

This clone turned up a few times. In DNA form, the CDR3 reads TGTGCCAGCAGTTCGTTTGCGGGGGGCCCGAACACTGAAGCTTTCTTT. Protein: CASSSFAGGPNTEAFF. This rearrangement joins TRBV6-5 to TRBJ1-1, with D perhaps TRBD1 (6 bases). CDR3 size: 16 residues. CDR1 is MNHEY, CDR2 SVGAGI, per germline. Trimming cost V 4 bases and J 1 base, with 16 bases left between them.

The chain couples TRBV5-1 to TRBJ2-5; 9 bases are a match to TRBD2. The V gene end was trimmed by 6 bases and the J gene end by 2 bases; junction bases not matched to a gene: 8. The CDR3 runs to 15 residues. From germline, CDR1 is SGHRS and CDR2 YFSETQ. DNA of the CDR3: TGCGCCAGCACCACCCTGCGGGGGGGACAAGAGACCCAGTACTTC. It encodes CASTTLRGGQETQYF.

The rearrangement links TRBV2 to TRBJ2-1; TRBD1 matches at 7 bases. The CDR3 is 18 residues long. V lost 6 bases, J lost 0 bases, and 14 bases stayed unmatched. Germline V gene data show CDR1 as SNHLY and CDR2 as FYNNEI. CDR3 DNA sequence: TGTGCCAGCAGCGCAAGGGGGCAGACAATCAGCTCCTACAATGAGCAGTTCTTC. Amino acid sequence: CASSARGQTISSYNEQFF.

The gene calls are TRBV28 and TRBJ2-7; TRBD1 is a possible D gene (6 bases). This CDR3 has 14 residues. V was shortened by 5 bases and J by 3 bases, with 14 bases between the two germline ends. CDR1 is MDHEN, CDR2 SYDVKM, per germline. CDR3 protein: CASSGETGYYEQYF. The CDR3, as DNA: TGTGCCAGCAGTGGCGAGACAGGCTACTACGAGCAGTACTTC.

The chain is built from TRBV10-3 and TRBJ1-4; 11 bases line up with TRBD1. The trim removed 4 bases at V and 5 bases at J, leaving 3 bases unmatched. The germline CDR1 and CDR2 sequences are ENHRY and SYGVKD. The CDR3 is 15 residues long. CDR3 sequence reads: CAISGTGGINEKLFF. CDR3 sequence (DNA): TGTGCCATCAGTGGGACAGGGGGCATAAATGAAAAACTGTTTTTT.

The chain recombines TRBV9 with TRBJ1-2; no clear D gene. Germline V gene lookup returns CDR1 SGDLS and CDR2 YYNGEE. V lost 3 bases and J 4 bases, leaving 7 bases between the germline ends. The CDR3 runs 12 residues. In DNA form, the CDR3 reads TGTGCCAGCAGCGGAGGATTCTATGGCTACACCTTC. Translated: CASSGGFYGYTF.

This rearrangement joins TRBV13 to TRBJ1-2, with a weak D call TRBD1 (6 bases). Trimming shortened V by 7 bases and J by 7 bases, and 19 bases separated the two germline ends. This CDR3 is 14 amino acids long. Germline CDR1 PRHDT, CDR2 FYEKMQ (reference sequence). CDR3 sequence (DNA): TGTGCCAGCAACCTTAGGGCTGGGGGCCGTGGCTACACCTTC. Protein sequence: CASNLRAGGRGYTF.